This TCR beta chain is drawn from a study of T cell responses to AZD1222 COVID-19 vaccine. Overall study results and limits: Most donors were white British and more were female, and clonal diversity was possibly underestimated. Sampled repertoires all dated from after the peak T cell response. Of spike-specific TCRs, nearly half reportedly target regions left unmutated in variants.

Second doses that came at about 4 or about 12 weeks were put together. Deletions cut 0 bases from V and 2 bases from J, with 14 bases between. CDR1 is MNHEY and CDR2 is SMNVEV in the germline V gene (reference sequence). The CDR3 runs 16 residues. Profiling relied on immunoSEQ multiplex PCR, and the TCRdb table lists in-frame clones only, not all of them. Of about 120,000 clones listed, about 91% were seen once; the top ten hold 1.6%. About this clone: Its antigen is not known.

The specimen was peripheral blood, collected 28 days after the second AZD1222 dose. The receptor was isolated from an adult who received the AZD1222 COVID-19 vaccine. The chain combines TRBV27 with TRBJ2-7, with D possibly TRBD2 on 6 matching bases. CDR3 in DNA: TGTGCCAGCAGTTTATCGGGAGGTCTATTCACCTACGAGCAGTACTTC. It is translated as CASSLSGGLFTYEQYF.